The 29 T cell receptor beta chains below all came from one sample that was sequenced in a study of T cell repertoires in cytomegalovirus infection. TCRdb reprocessed the reads via MiXCR and lists one record per CDR3 protein. Here the sample spans about 440,000 distinct CDR3 sequences, 30% to 40% being singletons. The sequenced sample consisted of PBMCs. These receptors originate from a human donor in good health (CMV status not recorded). Some clones in this sample may be carry-over from other donors' samples.

The rearrangement joins TRBV11-2 to TRBJ2-1, with D perhaps matching TRBD2 (6 bases). The CDR3 is 14 amino acids. V lost 5 bases and J lost 8, with 16 bases in between. Germline V gene sequence: CDR1 SGHAT, CDR2 FQNNGV. Here the CDR3 reads CASSNVGGRDEQFF. The CDR3 bases are TGTGCCAGCAGCAATGTGGGGGGTCGCGATGAGCAGTTCTTC.

This clonotype has only a few counts. The rearrangement links TRBV19 to TRBJ1-4; the D is unclear. CDR1 LNHDA and CDR2 SQIVND come from the germline V gene (reference sequence). This CDR3 is 13 amino acids long. The V and J ends lost 4 bases and 8 bases respectively, with 11 bases between them. The CDR3 loop reads CASSKPPEEKLFF. The CDR3 nucleotides read TGTGCCAGTAGTAAACCACCGGAAGAAAAACTGTTTTTT. The variable domain in full, completed from reference TRBV19 and TRBJ1-4, reads DGGITQSPKYLFRKEGQNVTLSCEQNLNHDAMYWYRQDPGQGLRLIYYSQIVNDFQKGDIAEGYSVSREKKESFPLTVTSAQKNPTAFYLCASSKPPEEKLFFGSGTQLSVL.

This clonotype was recorded a few times. At one end, the junction sequence differs from germline, possibly due to a read error. The gene calls are TRBV5-3 and TRBJ1-3; D remains ambiguous. TRBV5-3 counts as an open reading frame of uncertain function. The CDR3 consists of 15 residues. In DNA, the CDR3 is TGTGCCAGCAGCTTGGATGGGTCTTATCGGAACACCATATATTTT. It encodes CASSLDGSYRNTIYF.

This clonotype has only one observation. V and J are TRBV20-1 and TRBJ2-5; tentatively, D is TRBD1 or TRBD2 (6 bases each). Trimming took 2 bases from V and 5 from J, leaving 24 bases between them. CDR3 length: 17 residues. Germline loops: CDR1 DFQATT, CDR2 SNEGSKA (reference sequence). For the CDR3, the DNA is TGCAGTGCTAGACGACACGCGGGACAACTTGTTTGGGAGACCCAGTACTTC. Translating gives CSARRHAGQLVWETQYF.

The chain uses TRBV27 and TRBJ1-5, with 7 bases lining up with TRBD1. The CDR3 runs to 16 residues. Trimming at V came to 3 bases and at J to 9 bases, leaving 14 bases not matched to a gene. Germline V gene sequence: CDR1 MNHEY, CDR2 SMNVEV (reference sequence). The CDR3 nucleotides are TGTGCCAGCAGTTTGGAAGGGGATGGGACAGTCCGGCCCCAGCATTTT. Its translation: CASSLEGDGTVRPQHF.

This clonotype was counted many times. The chain combines TRBV6-1 with TRBJ2-4; D is unclear. The length of the CDR3 is 13 residues. V was trimmed by 6 bases and J by 9 bases, leaving 15 bases between them. The germline gives CDR1 MNHNS, CDR2 SASEGT. CDR3: CASREDPSSIQYF. The CDR3 DNA is TGTGCCAGCAGAGAGGACCCCTCGAGCATTCAGTACTTC.

This clonotype was seen repeatedly, ten times or more. V and J are TRBV5-4 and TRBJ2-1; D not resolved. The germline V and J ends were trimmed by 4 bases and 10 bases, with 15 bases remaining between them. From germline, CDR1 is SGHNT and CDR2 YYREEE (reference sequence). The CDR3 sequence is 13 residues long. Written as DNA, the CDR3 is TGTGCCAGCAGCCACACGGGTATATCGGAGCAGTTCTTC. It encodes CASSHTGISEQFF.

The J gene is TRBJ1-5, the V gene TRBV4-1, with D maybe TRBD1 (5 bases). The CDR3 sequence is 13 residues long. Germline-derived CDR1 and CDR2 are MGHRA and YSYEKL. Trimming removed 1 base at V and 10 bases at J, with 11 bases between. CDR3 in DNA: TGCGCCAGCAGCCAAGTCGAGGGGCTACCCCAGCATTTT. Its protein is CASSQVEGLPQHF.

In its sample, this clonotype was seen a few times. The chain combines TRBV5-1 with TRBJ2-2, with TRBD2 identical over 10 bases. This CDR3 has 19 residues. Germline V gives CDR1 SGHRS, CDR2 YFSETQ. The ends lost 0 bases at V and 0 bases at J; junction bases unmatched: 8. The CDR3 DNA sequence: TGCGCCAGCAGCTTGGTCCTCCTAGCGGGGGCTGCGAACACCGGGGAGCTGTTTTTT. Translating gives CASSLVLLAGAANTGELFF.

This clonotype showed up many times. The V call is TRBV7-8, the J call TRBJ1-6; possibly TRBD1 for D (5 bases). Germline V CDR1 and CDR2: SGHVS, FQNEAQ. The CDR3 has 15 amino acids. V lost 2 bases to trimming and J lost 7 bases, with 12 bases between them. The CDR3 reads CASSLIPGNNSPLHF. The CDR3, as DNA: TGTGCCAGCAGCTTAATTCCAGGGAACAATTCACCCCTCCACTTT.

This clonotype has just a few counts. The J gene is TRBJ2-7, the V gene TRBV20-1, with D possibly matching TRBD1 (5 bases). CDR3 size: 15 residues. From germline, CDR1 is DFQATT and CDR2 SNEGSKA (reference sequence). V lost 1 base, J lost 0 bases, and 13 bases lay in between. For the CDR3, the DNA is TGCAGTGCTAGAGTTGGGGCCAAGCCCTCCTACGAGCAGTACTTC. Amino acid sequence: CSARVGAKPSYEQYF.

Comments on this clonotype: This may stem from a read error, because a much larger clone lies one nucleotide away. The chain has TRBV11-2 and TRBJ2-1, with a weak D call TRBD1 (7 bases). Germline assignment: CDR1 SGHAT and CDR2 FQNNGV. CDR3 length: 16 residues. CDR3 coding DNA: TGTTCCAGCAGAGGAGGGGGCCCGCACCCCGACAATGAGCAGTTCTTC. Its translation: CSSRGGGPHPDNEQFF. Full variable domain (missing parts from reference TRBV11-2 and TRBJ2-1): EAGVAQSPRYKIIEKRQSVAFWCNPISGHATLYWYQQILGQGPKLLIQFQNNGVVDDSQLPKDRFSAERLKGVDSTLKIQPAKLEDSAVYLCSSRGGGPHPDNEQFFGPGTRLTVL.

A few counts support this clonotype. CDR3 bases: TGTGCCAGTAGTATACTACTCAGGGGGGTGAACACTGAAGCTTTCTTT. Protein product: CASSILLRGVNTEAFF. The gene calls are TRBV19 and TRBJ1-1; the match to TRBD1 covers 7 bases. Trimming removed 2 bases from V and 0 bases from J; junction bases left unmatched: 6. Germline loops: CDR1 LNHDA, CDR2 SQIVND (reference sequence). The CDR3 covers 16 residues.

This clonotype was counted between two and nine times. The chain carries TRBV20-1 and TRBJ2-2; a possible D gene is TRBD1 (6 bases). Trimming removed 1 base at V and 4 bases at J, with 19 bases between. The length of the CDR3 is 17 residues. Germline V gives CDR1 DFQATT, CDR2 SNEGSKA (reference sequence). The CDR3 reads CSARGHVRGTGTGELFF. The CDR3, as DNA: TGCAGTGCTAGAGGGCACGTCAGGGGCACGGGCACCGGGGAGCTGTTTTTT.

The sample holds one count of this clonotype. One end of the junction is discordant with germline, which a read error may explain. The chain combines TRBV19 with TRBJ1-2, with D unclear. The CDR3 has 12 residues. CDR1 and CDR2 (germline): LNHDA, SQIVND (reference sequence). The chain's CDR3 is CASSIENYGDTF. In DNA form, the CDR3 reads TGTGCCAGTAGTATTGAGAACTATGGCGACACCTTC.

This chain links TRBV4-2 with TRBJ2-7; 7 positions agree with TRBD1. CDR3 length: 14 amino acids. V dropped 3 bases and J dropped 2; count of bases not matched to a gene: 4. The germline V gene encodes CDR1 LGHNA and CDR2 YNFKEQ. The CDR3 bases are TGTGCCAGCAGCCAGAGACAGGGAGCCTACGAGCAGTACTTC. Translating it yields CASSQRQGAYEQYF.

Turning to this clonotype: The junction does not match germline at one end; this may be a read error. The chain links TRBV7-2 to TRBJ2-7, with TRBD1 matching over 8 bases. In germline, CDR1 is SGHTA, CDR2 FQGNSA. This CDR3 region has 16 residues. As DNA, the CDR3 is TGTGCCAGCATCTTAGCGCGAGGACAGGGCTCCTACGAGCCGTCCTTC. Translated: CASILARGQGSYEPSF.

In nucleotides, the CDR3 is TGCAGTGCTGGACAAATAAACTACGAGCAGTACTTC. Amino acids: CSAGQINYEQYF. This chain uses TRBV20-1 with TRBJ2-7, with D tentatively TRBD1 (5 bases). Germline CDR1 and CDR2: DFQATT and SNEGSKA (reference sequence). The CDR3 has 12 amino acids. The V end lost 5 bases, the J end lost 3 bases, and 11 bases lay between the germline ends.

This clonotype was counted a few times. The chain is built from TRBV2 and TRBJ1-1; tentatively, D is TRBD1 (5 bases). CDR3 size: 16 residues. Trimming cost V 2 bases and J 3 bases, with 16 bases left between them. Germline V gene lookup returns CDR1 SNHLY and CDR2 FYNNEI. Written as DNA, the CDR3 is TGTGCCAGCAGTGAATGGGCAGGGCTCCGGGACACTGAAGCTTTCTTT. Residues: CASSEWAGLRDTEAFF.

This clonotype was observed many times. CDR3 DNA: TGTGCCAGCAGCTTAGCGGTCAGGTCGAGAACTAGCACCACAGATACGCAGTATTTT. This translates into CASSLAVRSRTSTTDTQYF. The chain carries TRBV7-2 and TRBJ2-3, with a possible D match to TRBD2 (6 bases). Per germline, CDR1 SGHTA and CDR2 FQGNSA. This CDR3 region has 19 residues. V was clipped by 0 bases and J by 2 bases, with 21 bases between them.

V and J are TRBV24-1 and TRBJ1-2; tentative D call: TRBD1 (5 bases). The CDR3 extends over 13 amino acids. Between the trimmed V and J ends, which lost 5 bases and 2 bases, there was a span of 8 bases. CDR1 and CDR2 from the germline V gene are KGHDR and SFDVKD. CDR3 sequence: CATSGGANYGYTF. For the CDR3, the DNA is TGTGCCACCAGTGGTGGGGCCAACTATGGCTACACCTTC.

The chain links TRBV12-3 or TRBV12-4 to TRBJ1-2; TRBD1 is a possible D gene (5 bases). Trimming removed 6 bases from V and 5 bases from J, with 7 bases in between. The CDR3 is 11 residues long. For the CDR3, the DNA is TGTGCCAGCAGCCGGGGGTATGGCTACACCTTC. Amino acid sequence: CASSRGYGYTF.

This clonotype was detected ten times or more. The CDR3 region has the DNA TGTGCCAGCAGCTTAGCCGACAGGGCGGGGATTGATACGCAGTATTTT. The encoded protein is CASSLADRAGIDTQYF. This chain connects TRBV7-2 to TRBJ2-3, with D possibly matching TRBD1 (7 bases). This CDR3 spans 16 amino acids. Germline loops: CDR1 SGHTA, CDR2 FQGNSA. V gave up 0 bases and J gave up 6 bases, with 16 bases separating them.

The chain couples TRBV12-3 or TRBV12-4 to TRBJ2-7, with 7 nucleotides matching TRBD1. This CDR3 is 14 amino acids long. J gave up 0 bases and V 6 bases, and 5 bases lay outside the gene matches. CDR3 sequence reads: CASSPDRTSYEQYF. CDR3 nucleotide sequence: TGTGCCAGCAGCCCGGACAGGACCTCCTACGAGCAGTACTTC.

A word on this clonotype: At one end, the junction sequence differs from germline, possibly due to a read error. This chain links TRBV6-1 with TRBJ2-1; the match to TRBD2 covers 10 bases. The CDR3 contains 13 residues. Germline V gene lookup returns CDR1 MNHNS and CDR2 SASEGT. CDR3 in amino acids: CANSSGTSDEHFF. The DNA for the CDR3 is TGTGCCAACAGTTCAGGGACTAGCGATGAGCATTTCTTC.

The rearrangement joins TRBV29-1 to TRBJ2-3, with a tentative D call TRBD2 (5 bases). This CDR3 has 13 amino acids. CDR1 SQVTM and CDR2 ANQGSEA come from the germline V gene. The germline V and J ends were trimmed by 2 bases and 0 bases, with 6 bases remaining between them. The CDR3 region has the DNA TGCAGCGTTGAAACGGGGAGCACAGATACGCAGTATTTT. Residues: CSVETGSTDTQYF.

The rearrangement uses TRBV7-3 and TRBJ2-3, with D possibly TRBD2 on 7 matching bases. CDR3 length equals 16 residues. V dropped 5 bases and J dropped 3 bases, with 18 bases sitting between them. CDR1 is SGHTA and CDR2 is FQGTGA in the germline V gene. CDR3 bases: TGTGCCAGCAGCCCTTTAGGGGGGGGGGTGACAGATACGCAGTATTTT. Its translation is CASSPLGGGVTDTQYF.

The J gene is TRBJ2-5, the V gene TRBV29-1; D might be TRBD1 (5 bases). This CDR3 region has 12 residues. V was clipped by 8 bases and J by 4 bases, with 14 bases between them. Germline lookup yields CDR1 SQVTM and CDR2 ANQGSEA. CDR3 bases: TGCAGCTTTAACAGGTTGCGAGAGACCCAGTACTTC. Its protein product is CSFNRLRETQYF.

The J gene is TRBJ2-6, the V gene TRBV6-8, with D unresolved. The CDR3 is 14 residues long. Trimming removed 8 bases from V and 7 bases from J, with 15 bases in between. CDR1 is MNHGY and CDR2 is SAAAGT in the germline V gene. Here the CDR3 DNA reads TGTGCCAGCCTAATTAGGATTTCCGCCAACGTCCTGACTTTC. Its translation: CASLIRISANVLTF.